This TCR beta chain stems from a study of blood T cell repertoires in COVID-19. At the level of the study: Researchers got acute and convalescent COVID-19 samples from the United States, Italy and Spain. Sources were T cells, B-cell-depleted T cells, or PBMCs; the material itself was cDNA or gDNA.

Trimming removed 2 bases from V and 10 bases from J, with 9 bases in between. Germline CDR1 MNHEY, CDR2 SVGEGT. The CDR3 covers 13 residues. Original handling: Using reference gene primer amplification, nucleated cell counts were estimated. Data came from immunoSEQ multiplex PCR; TCRdb stores just in-frame clones and leaves some out. V and J calls and clone size follow that table, whereas D and trimming were derived from the DNA. Of approximately 340,000 clones listed, around 83% are singletons. The specimen was peripheral blood. The TCR sequence derives from a man younger than 40 with active or convalescent COVID-19. This sequence joins TRBV6-2 or TRBV6-3 and TRBJ1-6; D is uncertain. In DNA, the CDR3 is TGTGCCAGCAGTTACCCCGGGAGCTCACCCCTCCACTTT. This codes for CASSYPGSSPLHF.